Each of the 28 T cell receptor beta chains below was sequenced from the same sample in a study of CD8 T cells in Susac syndrome (dated by TCRdb to the late 2010s). Library preparation employed the immunoSEQ multiplex PCR assay. RNA was extracted with the RNeasy kit and roughly 0.5 to 1 ug was reverse transcribed using random hexamers. In TCRdb, the public reads were trimmed at Q25 with fastp and aligned with MiXCR, with productive beta chains retained. Rows matching on CDR3 protein sequence are summarized as one entry with the most common DNA and genes. The sample has approximately 200,000 distinct CDR3 sequences on record, 90% to 96% of them singletons. The top ten constitute about 0.093% of the sample. Sequencing was carried out using CD4+ T cells from PBMCs. Receptors originate from a human donor with multiple sclerosis.

The chain couples TRBV3-1 to TRBJ2-1, with TRBD1 as a possible D gene (6 bases). Germline V gene data show CDR1 as LGHDT and CDR2 as YNNKEL (reference sequence). The CDR3 contains 16 residues. Between the trimmed V and J ends, which lost 0 bases and 10 bases, there was a span of 19 bases. Written as DNA, the CDR3 is TGTGCCAGCAGCCAAGATCGGGTACAGGGAACGTACGAGCAGTTCTTC. Protein sequence: CASSQDRVQGTYEQFF.

The chain couples TRBV3-1 to TRBJ2-2; 8 bases are a match to TRBD2. Per germline, CDR1 LGHDT and CDR2 YNNKEL (reference sequence). V lost 3 bases to trimming and J lost 7 bases; unmatched junction nucleotides: 10. The CDR3 sequence is 16 residues long. DNA of the CDR3: TGTGCCAGCAGCCATACCTCCGGGGGGGGTGGCGGGGAGCTGTTTTTT. This translates into CASSHTSGGGGGELFF.

This clonotype was picked up one time. In nucleotides, the CDR3 is TGCGCCAGCAGCTTGGCCCTAAGCGGGGGGGACGAGCAGTACTTC. It codes for CASSLALSGGDEQYF. The genes are TRBV5-1 and TRBJ2-7; 10 positions match TRBD2. Germline lookup yields CDR1 SGHRS and CDR2 YFSETQ. The CDR3 consists of 15 residues. The J segment lost 5 bases and the V segment lost 0 bases, leaving 5 bases of the junction unmatched.

This chain connects TRBV12-3 or TRBV12-4 to TRBJ2-3; no reliable D call. V was clipped by 3 bases and J by 0 bases, with 7 bases between them. The CDR3 extends over 14 amino acids. In DNA, the CDR3 is TGTGCCAGCAGTTTCCCTTCTAGCACAGATACGCAGTATTTT. Residues: CASSFPSSTDTQYF.

This clonotype was seen only once. The chain couples TRBV12-3 or TRBV12-4 to TRBJ2-3; D call uncertain. CDR3 size: 16 residues. V gave up 6 bases and J gave up 4 bases, with 20 bases separating them. CDR3 residues: CASSPAVPPVADTQYF. The DNA for the CDR3 is TGTGCCAGCAGCCCCGCGGTCCCCCCTGTCGCAGATACGCAGTATTTT.

The chain links TRBV7-9 to TRBJ2-6; D remains unclear. The CDR3 consists of 12 residues. V gave up 8 bases and J gave up 7 bases, with 9 bases separating them. From germline, CDR1 is SEHNR and CDR2 FQNEAQ (reference sequence). As DNA, the CDR3 is TGTGCCAGCGGCAATAGCGCCAACGTCCTGACTTTC. It translates to CASGNSANVLTF.

This sequence joins TRBV27 and TRBJ2-7, with D unclear. The CDR3 runs 14 residues. Germline V gene sequence: CDR1 MNHEY, CDR2 SMNVEV (reference sequence). Trimming removed 5 bases from V and 1 base from J, with 12 bases in between. The CDR3 sequence: CASSPRHQSYEQYF. CDR3 in DNA: TGTGCCAGCAGTCCGAGACACCAGTCCTACGAGCAGTACTTC.

With respect to this clonotype: A junction end diverges from the germline sequence, so it may reflect a read error. The CDR3 DNA reads TGTGCCTGGAGTCCTGGGACGGGAAATGGAAAACTGTTTTTT. Amino acids: CAWSPGTGNGKLFF. This chain links TRBV30 with TRBJ1-4; TRBD1 is a possible D gene (5 bases). Germline CDR1 reads GTSNPN; CDR2 reads SVGIG (reference sequence). This CDR3 has 14 residues.

The rearrangement uses TRBV30 and TRBJ2-7, with 7 nucleotides matching TRBD1. The V gene's germline CDR1 is GTSNPN and CDR2 SVGIG (reference sequence). The CDR3 spans 15 residues. V lost 2 bases, J lost 7 bases, and 14 bases stayed unmatched. The CDR3, as DNA: TGTGCCTGGAGTTCTTTAGGGACAGTGGTCCTGGAGCAGTACTTC. Encoded protein: CAWSSLGTVVLEQYF.

The chain employs TRBV20-1 and TRBJ2-1, with D perhaps matching TRBD2 (5 bases). Trimming cost V 4 bases and J 3 bases, with 13 bases left between them. The germline CDR1 and CDR2 sequences are DFQATT and SNEGSKA (reference sequence). This CDR3 is 14 amino acids long. CDR3 DNA: TGCAGTGCTAAGGACTTAGCTAGCTACAATGAGCAGTTCTTC. Translation gives CSAKDLASYNEQFF.

V usage is TRBV5-6 and J usage is TRBJ2-2; no clear D gene. This CDR3 is 19 amino acids long. Germline CDR1 is SGHDT and CDR2 is YYEEEE. V shed 0 bases and J shed 4 bases, with 22 bases lying between them. The CDR3 is CASSLEGPGEKEGTGELFF. The CDR3 DNA sequence: TGTGCCAGCAGCTTGGAAGGACCAGGCGAGAAAGAAGGCACCGGGGAGCTGTTTTTT.

V is TRBV29-1 and J is TRBJ1-1; a weak D match, TRBD1 (6 bases). The germline V gene encodes CDR1 SQVTM and CDR2 ANQGSEA. V lost 7 bases and J 8 bases, leaving 14 bases between the germline ends. The CDR3 length is 11 residues. CDR3 sequence reads: CSAVRTEEAFF. The DNA of the CDR3 is TGCAGCGCTGTTAGGACAGAAGAAGCTTTCTTT.

This chain joins TRBV3-1 and TRBJ2-7; 9 bases are a match to TRBD2. Germline CDR1 is LGHDT and CDR2 is YNNKEL (reference sequence). Trimming removed 1 base from V and 6 bases from J; junction bases left unmatched: 1. This CDR3 is built from 13 residues. CDR3 in DNA: TGTGCCAGCAGCCAAGGACTAGCGGCCGAGCAGTACTTC. This encodes CASSQGLAAEQYF.

The V call is TRBV5-8, the J call TRBJ1-5; TRBD1 might be the D (5 bases). Germline CDR1 SGHTS, CDR2 YDEGEE. The CDR3 is 15 amino acids. V was shortened by 2 bases and J by 1 base, with 10 bases between the two germline ends. The CDR3 coding sequence is TGTGCCAGCAGCTTCCGGGGGGGGAGCAATCAGCCCCAGCATTTT. Translation: CASSFRGGSNQPQHF.

The chain links TRBV12-3 or TRBV12-4 to TRBJ2-3, with 9 bases lining up with TRBD2. CDR3 length: 17 amino acids. Losses at the gene ends were 3 bases for V and 0 bases for J; bases not matched to a gene: 7. DNA for the CDR3: TGTGCCAGCAGTTTTAGGACTAGCGTTTTGAGCACAGATACGCAGTATTTT. Its protein product is CASSFRTSVLSTDTQYF.

This clonotype was observed a single time. The V call is TRBV6-2 or TRBV6-3, the J call TRBJ2-6; the match to TRBD1 covers 8 bases. V dropped 7 bases and J dropped 0; count of bases not matched to a gene: 5. The CDR3 has 16 amino acids. Germline V lookup: CDR1 MNHEY, CDR2 SVGEGT. The CDR3 region is CASIRTGTSGANVLTF. The CDR3 DNA is TGTGCCAGCATTAGGACAGGGACCTCTGGGGCCAACGTCCTGACTTTC.

The chain recombines TRBV5-6 with TRBJ1-1, with D maybe TRBD1 (6 bases). This CDR3 is built from 13 residues. Trimming left V 1 base short and J 9 bases short, with 13 bases between. Per germline, CDR1 SGHDT and CDR2 YYEEEE. The CDR3 spells CASSLLDTGKAFF. The CDR3 nucleotides read TGTGCCAGCAGCTTGTTGGATACAGGGAAAGCTTTCTTT. Variable domain in full (rest from reference TRBV5-6 and TRBJ1-1): DAGVTQSPTHLIKTRGQQVTLRCSPKSGHDTVSWYQQALGQGPQFIFQYYEEEERQRGNFPDRFSGHQFPNYSSELNVNALLLGDSALYLCASSLLDTGKAFFGQGTRLTVV.

This sequence joins TRBV7-9 and TRBJ2-7; D possibly matches TRBD1 or TRBD2 (5 bases each). V lost 1 base and J 6 bases, leaving 13 bases between the germline ends. The CDR3 is made up of 14 amino acids. The germline gives CDR1 SEHNR, CDR2 FQNEAQ (reference sequence). The CDR3 region has the DNA TGTGCCAGCAGCTTAGGGGGGAAACCCTCCGAGCAGTACTTC. This translates into CASSLGGKPSEQYF.

This chain uses TRBV3-1 with TRBJ1-2; no definite D call. CDR3 size: 14 residues. In germline, CDR1 is LGHDT, CDR2 YNNKEL (reference sequence). The germline V and J ends were trimmed by 2 bases and 0 bases, with 7 bases remaining between them. In nucleotides, the CDR3 is TGTGCCAGCAGCCAACAGGCGGCTAACTATGGCTACACCTTC. It codes for CASSQQAANYGYTF.

This clonotype was seen just once. The chain couples TRBV30 to TRBJ1-2; D possibly corresponds to TRBD1 (6 bases). The ends were cut back, 7 bases at V and 2 bases at J, with 17 bases in the middle. The CDR3 is 14 residues long. In germline, CDR1 is GTSNPN, CDR2 SVGIG (reference sequence). The CDR3 nucleotides are TGTGCCTCTTGGCCCGGACAGTTAAACTATGGCTACACCTTC. It translates to CASWPGQLNYGYTF. The full variable domain, completed using reference TRBV30 and TRBJ1-2, is SQTIHQWPATLVQPVGSPLSLECTVEGTSNPNLYWYRQAAGRGLQLLFYSVGIGQISSEVPQNLSASRPQDRQFILSSKKLLLSDSGFYLCASWPGQLNYGYTFGSGTRLTVV.

This clonotype appeared a single time. This chain links TRBV30 with TRBJ1-1, with 9 nucleotides matching TRBD1. The CDR3 runs 13 residues. Germline loops: CDR1 GTSNPN, CDR2 SVGIG (reference sequence). V lost 6 bases to trimming and J lost 7 bases; unmatched junction nucleotides: 9. The CDR3: CACGDREEFEAFF. The CDR3 DNA follows: TGTGCCTGCGGGGACAGGGAGGAATTTGAAGCTTTCTTT.

The rearrangement uses TRBV20-1 and TRBJ2-7, with D possibly being TRBD2 (6 bases). CDR3 length equals 13 residues. In germline, CDR1 is DFQATT, CDR2 SNEGSKA (reference sequence). The ends were cut back, 6 bases at V and 3 bases at J, with 15 bases in the middle. Here the CDR3 reads CSATGRGRYEQYF. The CDR3 nucleotides are TGCAGTGCCACGGGGCGGGGACGCTACGAGCAGTACTTC.

The chain employs TRBV20-1 and TRBJ2-4; 8 bases line up with TRBD2. Germline lookup yields CDR1 DFQATT and CDR2 SNEGSKA (reference sequence). The CDR3 totals 16 residues. V was pared by 3 bases and J by 3 bases, with 10 bases of the junction left unmatched. Written as DNA, the CDR3 is TGCAGTGCTAGCCCAACTAGCGGAAGGATCAAAAACATTCAGTACTTC. This codes for CSASPTSGRIKNIQYF.

CDR3: CASSLGQGASNEQFF. The CDR3 DNA reads TGTGCCAGCAGTTTAGGGCAGGGGGCCTCCAATGAGCAGTTCTTC. This chain connects TRBV12-3 or TRBV12-4 to TRBJ2-1, with TRBD1 matching over 8 bases. V shed 1 base and J 6 bases; nucleotides not matched to a gene: 5. The length of the CDR3 is 15 residues.

The chain is built from TRBV5-1 and TRBJ2-3, with D maybe TRBD1 (5 bases). CDR3 size: 15 residues. The ends were cut back, 4 bases at V and 1 base at J, with 13 bases in the middle. CDR1 and CDR2 from the germline V gene are SGHRS and YFSETQ. CDR3 sequence reads: CASSLRELGTDTQYF. CDR3 DNA sequence: TGCGCCAGCAGCCTCAGGGAATTGGGCACAGATACGCAGTATTTT. The full variable domain, with the rest looked up from reference TRBV5-1 and TRBJ2-3, is KAGVTQTPRYLIKTRGQQVTLSCSPISGHRSVSWYQQTPGQGLQFLFEYFSETQRNKGNFPGRFSGRQFSNSRSEMNVSTLELGDSALYLCASSLRELGTDTQYFGPGTRLTVL.

This chain joins TRBV12-3 or TRBV12-4 and TRBJ2-7; D possibly corresponds to TRBD2 (6 bases). The V gene lost 5 bases and the J gene lost 1 base, with 21 bases spanning the gap. The CDR3 has 17 amino acids. This chain's CDR3 is CASSLYGGGLYSYEQYF. The CDR3 coding sequence is TGTGCCAGCAGTCTCTACGGAGGAGGGTTATATTCCTACGAGCAGTACTTC.

The chain employs TRBV5-6 and TRBJ1-2, with 8 positions matching TRBD1. Trimming removed 4 bases from V and 6 bases from J; junction bases left unmatched: 8. CDR1 is SGHDT and CDR2 is YYEEEE in the germline V gene. CDR3 size: 14 residues. The CDR3 region is CASSPDRGRHGYTF. As DNA, the CDR3 is TGTGCCAGCAGCCCAGACAGGGGCCGTCATGGCTACACCTTC.

This clonotype was seen more than once but under ten times. The chain joins TRBV10-3 to TRBJ1-2, with 9 bases fitting TRBD1. V lost 6 bases, J lost 3 bases, and 11 bases stayed unmatched. The CDR3 consists of 16 residues. Germline V gene data show CDR1 as ENHRY and CDR2 as SYGVKD. CDR3 DNA sequence: TGTGCCATCAGAGAAATCCGGGACAGGGTGGACTATGGCTACACCTTC. Protein sequence: CAIREIRDRVDYGYTF.